These T cell receptor beta chains were read from a single sample in a study of blood T cells in healthy people across ages. One entry per CDR3 protein results from TCRdb running MiXCR on the 5' RACE reads. The sample has hundreds of thousands of distinct CDR3 sequences, approximately 30% seen once. Sequences were obtained from blood. The origin of the receptors is a woman older than 75 in good health. Both conserved end residues are part of each CDR3. D genes are given only for firm matches. Clone size, where shown, is once, few, many, or a class for clones that have expanded.

>TRBJ2-1|TRBV29-1|many|TRBD1
TGCAGCGTTGAAAGGGACAGGGATTACAATGAGCAGTTCTTC
CSVERDRDYNEQFF
>TRBJ1-6|TRBV6-1|few|NA
TGTGCCAGCAGTGGTATGGTCGCCGCACCCCTCCACTTT
CASSGMVAAPLHF
>TRBJ1-5|TRBV4-1|NA|NA
TGCGCCAGCAGCCAAGGTGGGGTGTGGAATCAGCCCCAGCATTTT
CASSQGGVWNQPQHF
>TRBJ2-1|TRBV20-1|once|NA
TGCAGTGCTAGTAAGTCCCAGGGAAGATACAATGAGCAGCTCTTC
CSASKSQGRYNEQLF
>TRBJ2-3|TRBV7-3|NA|TRBD2
TGTGCCAGCAGCTTATTCGACTCGGGAGGGCCAGATACGCAGTATTTT
CASSLFDSGGPDTQYF
>TRBJ1-5|TRBV5-1|once|NA
TGCGCCAGCAGCTCCCGACCGAACGATCAGCCCCAGCATTTT
CASSSRPNDQPQHF
>TRBJ2-3|TRBV2|many|TRBD1
TGTGCCGGACATCGACAGGGGGCGGATACGCAGTATTTT
CAGHRQGADTQYF
>TRBJ1-2|TRBV6-5|many|NA
TGTGCCAGTTCCGGGGGAGGGATGCGCTACACCTTC
CASSGGGMRYTF
>TRBJ1-2|TRBV3-1|many|NA
TGTGCCAGCAGCCACAACAGGCCTCTCGAGGGCTACACCTTC
CASSHNRPLEGYTF
>TRBJ2-7|TRBV4-2|NA|NA
TGTGCCAGCAGCGCTACTGAGACCCGGTACTTC
CASSATETRYF
>TRBJ2-1|TRBV7-3|NA|NA
TGTGTCAGCAGCCCTGGACACGATTACAATGAGCAGTTCTTC
CVSSPGHDYNEQFF
>TRBJ1-2|TRBV29-1|many|NA
TGCAGCGTTGGGCTCCTGAGGGACTACACCTTC
CSVGLLRDYTF
>TRBJ2-3|TRBV18|NA|NA
TGTGCCAGCTCACAGGCCCTGGGCGCAGATACGCAGTATTTT
CASSQALGADTQYF